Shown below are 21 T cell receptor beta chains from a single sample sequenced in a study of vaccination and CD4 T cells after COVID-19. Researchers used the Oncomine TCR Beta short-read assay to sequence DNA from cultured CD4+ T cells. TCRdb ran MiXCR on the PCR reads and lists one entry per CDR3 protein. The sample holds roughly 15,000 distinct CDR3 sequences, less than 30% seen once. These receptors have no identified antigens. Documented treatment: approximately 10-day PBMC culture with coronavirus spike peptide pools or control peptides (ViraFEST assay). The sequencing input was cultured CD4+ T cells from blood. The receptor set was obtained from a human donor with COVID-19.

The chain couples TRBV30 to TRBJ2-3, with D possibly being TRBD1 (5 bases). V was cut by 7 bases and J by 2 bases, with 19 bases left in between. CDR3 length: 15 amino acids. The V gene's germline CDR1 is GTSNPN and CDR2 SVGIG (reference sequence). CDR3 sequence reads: CASRRGNGATDTQYF. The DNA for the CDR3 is TGTGCCTCCAGAAGGGGAAATGGGGCCACAGATACGCAGTATTTT. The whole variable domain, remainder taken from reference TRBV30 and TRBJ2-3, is SQTIHQWPATLVQPVGSPLSLECTVEGTSNPNLYWYRQAAGRGLQLLFYSVGIGQISSEVPQNLSASRPQDRQFILSSKKLLLSDSGFYLCASRRGNGATDTQYFGPGTRLTVL.

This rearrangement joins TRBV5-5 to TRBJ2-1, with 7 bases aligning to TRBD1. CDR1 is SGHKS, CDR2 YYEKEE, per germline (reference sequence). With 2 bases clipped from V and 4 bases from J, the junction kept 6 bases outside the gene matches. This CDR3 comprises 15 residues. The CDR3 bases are TGTGCCAGCAGCTTAATGGGACAGACATACAATGAGCAGTTCTTC. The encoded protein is CASSLMGQTYNEQFF.

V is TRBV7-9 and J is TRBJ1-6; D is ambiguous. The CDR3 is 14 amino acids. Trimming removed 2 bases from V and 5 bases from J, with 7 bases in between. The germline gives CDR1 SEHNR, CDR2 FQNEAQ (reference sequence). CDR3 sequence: CASSLSTNNSPLHF. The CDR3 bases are TGTGCCAGCAGCTTATCTACAAATAATTCACCCCTCCACTTT.

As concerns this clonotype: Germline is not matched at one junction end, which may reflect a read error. CDR3 protein: CSAEGGIRYAVF. CDR3 bases: TGCAGTGCTGAGGGGGGCATAAGATACGCAGTATTT. The chain carries TRBV20-1 and TRBJ2-3; D might be TRBD1 or TRBD2, each matching 6 bases. Germline lookup yields CDR1 DFQATT and CDR2 SNEGSKA (reference sequence). This CDR3 comprises 12 residues.

This CDR3 is CASSGQGRFEEFYEQYF. CDR3 DNA sequence: TGTGCCAGCTCAGGACAGGGCAGATTTGAGGAATTTTACGAGCAGTACTTC. The chain recombines TRBV18 with TRBJ2-7, with 8 bases matching TRBD1. This CDR3 is 17 amino acids long. The junction had 16 bases not matched to a gene; V was cut back by 5 bases and J by 4 bases. Germline V gene sequence: CDR1 KGHSH, CDR2 LQKENI.

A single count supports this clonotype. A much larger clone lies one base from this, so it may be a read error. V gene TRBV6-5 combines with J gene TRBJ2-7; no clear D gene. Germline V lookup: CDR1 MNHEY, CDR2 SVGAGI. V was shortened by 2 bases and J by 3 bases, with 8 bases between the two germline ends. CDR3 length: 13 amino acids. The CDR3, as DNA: TGTGCCAGCAGTTACCCGACGGGCTACGAGCAGTACTTC. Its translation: CASSYPTGYEQYF.

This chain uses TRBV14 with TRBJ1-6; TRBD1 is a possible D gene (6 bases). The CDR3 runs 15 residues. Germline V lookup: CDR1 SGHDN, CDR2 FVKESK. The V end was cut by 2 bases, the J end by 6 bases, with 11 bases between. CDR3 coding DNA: TGTGCCAGCAGCCAAACCCAGGGGCTTAATTCACCCCTCCACTTT. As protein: CASSQTQGLNSPLHF.

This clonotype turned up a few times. CDR3 nucleotide sequence: TGTGCCAGCAGTCAAGGGACTAGCGGGGGGGCTTCGTACGAGCAGTACTTC. Translation gives CASSQGTSGGASYEQYF. V usage is TRBV27 and J usage is TRBJ2-7; TRBD2 aligns across 16 bases. The CDR3 consists of 17 residues. V trimming: 5 bases; J trimming: 4 bases; junction bases outside the gene matches: 8. The germline V gene encodes CDR1 MNHEY and CDR2 SMNVEV (reference sequence).

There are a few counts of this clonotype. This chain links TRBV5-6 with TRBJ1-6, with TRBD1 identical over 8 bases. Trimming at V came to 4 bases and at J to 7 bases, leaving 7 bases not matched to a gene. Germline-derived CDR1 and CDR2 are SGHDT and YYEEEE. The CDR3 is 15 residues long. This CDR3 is CASSVTGGENSPLHF. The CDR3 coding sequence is TGTGCCAGCAGCGTTACAGGGGGGGAAAATTCACCCCTCCACTTT.

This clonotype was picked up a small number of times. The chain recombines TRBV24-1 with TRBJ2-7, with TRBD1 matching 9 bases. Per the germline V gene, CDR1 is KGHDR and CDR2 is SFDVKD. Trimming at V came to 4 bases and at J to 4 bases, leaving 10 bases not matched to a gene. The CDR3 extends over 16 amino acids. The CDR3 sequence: CATSESERTGDYEQYF. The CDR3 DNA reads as TGTGCCACCAGTGAATCCGAGCGGACAGGGGATTACGAGCAGTACTTC.

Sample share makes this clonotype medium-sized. DNA of the CDR3: TGTGCCAGCAGCTTAACATCTCGGTCAGGTGCGAGCACAGATACGCAGTATTTT. Translating it yields CASSLTSRSGASTDTQYF. The gene calls are TRBV7-9 and TRBJ2-3; no firm D call. From germline, CDR1 is SEHNR and CDR2 FQNEAQ (reference sequence). Trimming pared 2 bases from V and 0 bases from J, leaving 18 bases between. The CDR3 length is 18 residues.

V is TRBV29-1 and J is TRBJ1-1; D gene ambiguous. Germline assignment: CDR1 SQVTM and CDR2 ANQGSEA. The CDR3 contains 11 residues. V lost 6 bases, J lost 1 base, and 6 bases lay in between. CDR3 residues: CSVNRNTEAFF. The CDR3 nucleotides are TGCAGCGTGAACAGGAACACTGAAGCTTTCTTT.

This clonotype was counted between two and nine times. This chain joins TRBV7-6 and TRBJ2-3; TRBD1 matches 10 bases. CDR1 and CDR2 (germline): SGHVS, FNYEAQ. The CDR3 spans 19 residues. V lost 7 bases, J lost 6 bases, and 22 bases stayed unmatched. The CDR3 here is CASIRDIPGQGSFGDTQYF. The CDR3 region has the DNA TGTGCCAGCATCCGGGACATACCGGGACAGGGGTCCTTCGGGGATACGCAGTATTTT.

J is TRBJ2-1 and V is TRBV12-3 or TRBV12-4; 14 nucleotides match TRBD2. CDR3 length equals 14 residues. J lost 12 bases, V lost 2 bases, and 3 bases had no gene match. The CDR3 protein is CASSLRTSGGSQFF. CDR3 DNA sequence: TGTGCCAGCAGTTTAAGGACTAGCGGGGGGTCGCAGTTCTTC.

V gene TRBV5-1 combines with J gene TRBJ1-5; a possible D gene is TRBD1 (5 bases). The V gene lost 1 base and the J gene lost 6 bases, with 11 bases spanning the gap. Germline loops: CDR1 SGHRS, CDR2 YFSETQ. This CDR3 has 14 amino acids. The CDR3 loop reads CASSLTGLAQPQHF. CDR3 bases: TGCGCCAGCAGCTTGACAGGTCTGGCTCAGCCCCAGCATTTT.

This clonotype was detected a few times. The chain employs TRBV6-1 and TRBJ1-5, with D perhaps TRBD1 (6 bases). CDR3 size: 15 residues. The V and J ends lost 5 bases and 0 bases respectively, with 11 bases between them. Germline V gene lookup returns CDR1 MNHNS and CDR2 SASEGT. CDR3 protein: CASSQKGGSNQPQHF. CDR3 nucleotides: TGTGCCAGCAGTCAAAAAGGGGGTAGCAATCAGCCCCAGCATTTT.

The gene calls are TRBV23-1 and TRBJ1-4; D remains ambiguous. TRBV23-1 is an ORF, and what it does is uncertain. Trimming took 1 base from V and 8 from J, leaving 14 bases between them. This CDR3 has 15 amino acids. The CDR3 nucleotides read TGCGCCAGCAGTCAATATAGGGTGTTGCGGGAAAAACTGTTTTTT. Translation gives CASSQYRVLREKLFF.

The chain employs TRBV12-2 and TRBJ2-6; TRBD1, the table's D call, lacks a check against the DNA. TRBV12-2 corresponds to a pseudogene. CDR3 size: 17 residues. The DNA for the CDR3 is TGTGCAAGTCGCAGGGGGCGTGGGCACTCTGGGGCCAACGTCCTGACTTTC. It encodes CASRRGRGHSGANVLTF.

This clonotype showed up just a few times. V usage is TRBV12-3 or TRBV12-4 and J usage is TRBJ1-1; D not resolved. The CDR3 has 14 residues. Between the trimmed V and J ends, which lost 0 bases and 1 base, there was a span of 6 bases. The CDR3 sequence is CASSLAGANTEAFF. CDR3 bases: TGTGCCAGCAGTTTAGCGGGTGCGAACACTGAAGCTTTCTTT.

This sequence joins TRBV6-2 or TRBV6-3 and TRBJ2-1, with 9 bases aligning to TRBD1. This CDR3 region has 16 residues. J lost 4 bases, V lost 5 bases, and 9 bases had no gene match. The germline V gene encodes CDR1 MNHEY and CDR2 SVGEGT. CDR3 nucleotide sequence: TGTGCCAGCAGTGCGCAGCCGGGACAGGGATACAATGAGCAGTTCTTC. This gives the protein CASSAQPGQGYNEQFF.

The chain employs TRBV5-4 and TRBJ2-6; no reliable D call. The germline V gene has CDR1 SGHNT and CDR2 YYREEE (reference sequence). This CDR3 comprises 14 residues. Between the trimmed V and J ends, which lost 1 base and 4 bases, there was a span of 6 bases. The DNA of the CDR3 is TGTGCCAGCAGCTTGATCCCCGGGGCCAACGTCCTGACTTTC. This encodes CASSLIPGANVLTF.